The T cell receptor beta chain under discussion was sequenced for a study of blood T cell repertoires in COVID-19. About the study: Material from acute and convalescent COVID-19 was sourced from the United States, Italy and Spain.

Per the study methods: Reference gene primer amplification in the assay estimated nucleated cell counts. Measured with immunoSEQ multiplex PCR; TCRdb has only the in-frame clones, and not every one. That table is the source of V, J and clone size, and D and trimming were worked out from the DNA. The sample includes around 85,000 clones, 70% to 90% of them seen just once. From germline, CDR1 is LGHNA and CDR2 YSLEER. This CDR3 has 15 residues. Trimming cost V 0 bases and J 2 bases; bases outside gene matches: 2. This TCR derives from a man in his 60s with acute or convalescent COVID-19. The chain has TRBV4-3 and TRBJ2-7; 9 bases are a match to TRBD1. The sequenced sample was peripheral blood. CDR3 bases: TGCGCCAGCAGCCAAGATGGGACAGGGACCTACGAGCAGTACTTC. Translating it yields CASSQDGTGTYEQYF.